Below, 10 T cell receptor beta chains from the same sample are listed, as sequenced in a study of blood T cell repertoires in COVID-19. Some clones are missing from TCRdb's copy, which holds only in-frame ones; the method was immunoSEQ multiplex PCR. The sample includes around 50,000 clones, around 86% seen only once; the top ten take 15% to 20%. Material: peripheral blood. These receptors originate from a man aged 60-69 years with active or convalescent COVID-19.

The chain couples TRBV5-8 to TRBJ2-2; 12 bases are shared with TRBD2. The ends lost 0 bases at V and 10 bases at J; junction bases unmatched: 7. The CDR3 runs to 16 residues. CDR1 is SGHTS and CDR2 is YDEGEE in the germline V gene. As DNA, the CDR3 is TGTGCCAGCAGCTTGGGGACTAGCGGGGCCCCCGAGGAGCTGTTTTTT. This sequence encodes CASSLGTSGAPEELFF.

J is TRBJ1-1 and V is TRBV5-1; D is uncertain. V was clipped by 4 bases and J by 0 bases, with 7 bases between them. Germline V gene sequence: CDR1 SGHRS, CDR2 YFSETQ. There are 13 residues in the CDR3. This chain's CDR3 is CASSGRLNTEAFF. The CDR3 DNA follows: TGCGCCAGCAGCGGCCGCTTGAACACTGAAGCTTTCTTT.

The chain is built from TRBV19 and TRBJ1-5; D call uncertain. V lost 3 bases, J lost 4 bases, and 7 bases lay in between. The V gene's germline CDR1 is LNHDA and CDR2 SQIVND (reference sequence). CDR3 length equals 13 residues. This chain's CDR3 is CASSIRLNQPQHF. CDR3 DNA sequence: TGTGCCAGTAGTATCCGTCTTAATCAGCCCCAGCATTTT.

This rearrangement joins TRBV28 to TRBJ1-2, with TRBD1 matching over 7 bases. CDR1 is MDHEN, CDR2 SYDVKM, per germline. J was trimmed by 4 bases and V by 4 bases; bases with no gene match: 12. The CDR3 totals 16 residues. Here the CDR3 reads CASSSIRQGQIYGYTF. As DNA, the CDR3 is TGTGCCAGCAGTTCAATACGACAGGGCCAGATCTATGGCTACACCTTC.

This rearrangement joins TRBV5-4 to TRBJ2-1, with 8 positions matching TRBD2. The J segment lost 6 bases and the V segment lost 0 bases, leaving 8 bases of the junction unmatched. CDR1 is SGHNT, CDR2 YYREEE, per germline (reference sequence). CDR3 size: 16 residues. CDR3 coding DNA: TGTGCCAGCAGCTTGGCCGTGCTAGCGGGTGGCAATGAGCAGTTCTTC. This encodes CASSLAVLAGGNEQFF. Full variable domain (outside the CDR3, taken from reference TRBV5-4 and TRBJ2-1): ETGVTQSPTHLIKTRGQQVTLRCSSQSGHNTVSWYQQALGQGPQFIFQYYREEENGRGNFPPRFSGLQFPNYSSELNVNALELDDSALYLCASSLAVLAGGNEQFFGPGTRLTVL.

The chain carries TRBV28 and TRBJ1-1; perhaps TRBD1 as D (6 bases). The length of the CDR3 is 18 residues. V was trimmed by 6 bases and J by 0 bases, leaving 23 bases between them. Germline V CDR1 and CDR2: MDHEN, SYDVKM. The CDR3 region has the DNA TGTGCCAGCAGCTCCAATCGGGACACCGTAATTATGAACACTGAAGCTTTCTTT. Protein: CASSSNRDTVIMNTEAFF.

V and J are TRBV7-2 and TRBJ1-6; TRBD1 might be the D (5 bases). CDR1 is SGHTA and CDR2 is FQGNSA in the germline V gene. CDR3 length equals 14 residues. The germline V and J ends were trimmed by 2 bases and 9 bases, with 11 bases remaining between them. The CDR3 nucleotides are TGTGCCAGCAGCTTACCGCCCAGGGTTTCACCCCTCCACTTT. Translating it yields CASSLPPRVSPLHF. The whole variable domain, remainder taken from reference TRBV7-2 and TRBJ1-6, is GAGVSQSPSNKVTEKGKDVELRCDPISGHTALYWYRQSLGQGLEFLIYFQGNSAPDKSGLPSDRFSAERTGGSVSTLTIQRTQQEDSAVYLCASSLPPRVSPLHFGNGTRLTVT.

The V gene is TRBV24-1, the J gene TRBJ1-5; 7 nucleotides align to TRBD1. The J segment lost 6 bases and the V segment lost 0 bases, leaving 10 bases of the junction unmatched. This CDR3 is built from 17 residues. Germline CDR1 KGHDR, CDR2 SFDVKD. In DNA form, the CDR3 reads TGTGCCACCAGTGATTTGCCAGGGGGGATTGTCGGTCAGCCCCAGCATTTT. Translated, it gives CATSDLPGGIVGQPQHF.

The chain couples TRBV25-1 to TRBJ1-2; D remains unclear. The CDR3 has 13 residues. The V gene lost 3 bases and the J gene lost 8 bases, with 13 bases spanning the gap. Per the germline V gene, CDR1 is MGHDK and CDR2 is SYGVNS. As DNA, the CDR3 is TGTGCCAGCAGTGATGCGGGCCCTAGGGGCTACACCTTC. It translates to CASSDAGPRGYTF.

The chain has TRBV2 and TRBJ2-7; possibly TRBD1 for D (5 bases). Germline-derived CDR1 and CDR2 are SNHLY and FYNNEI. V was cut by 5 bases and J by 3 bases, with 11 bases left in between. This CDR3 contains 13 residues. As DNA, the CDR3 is TGTGCCAGCAGTACAGGCGTGGGCTACGAGCAGTACTTC. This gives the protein CASSTGVGYEQYF.